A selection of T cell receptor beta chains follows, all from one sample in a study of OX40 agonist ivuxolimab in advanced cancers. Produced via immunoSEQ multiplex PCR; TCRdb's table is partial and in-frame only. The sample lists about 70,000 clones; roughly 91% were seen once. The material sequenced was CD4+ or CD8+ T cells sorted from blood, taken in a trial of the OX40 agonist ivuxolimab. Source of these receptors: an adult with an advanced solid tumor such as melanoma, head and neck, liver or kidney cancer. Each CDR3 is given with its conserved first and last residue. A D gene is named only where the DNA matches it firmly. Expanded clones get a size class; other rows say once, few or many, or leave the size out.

TGTGCCAGCAGCCGGAGCCCGAACACCGGGGAGCTGTTTTTT	CASSRSPNTGELFF	-	TRBV27	TRBJ2-2	-
TGCGCCAGCAGCCCCCTACCGAACACTGAAGCTTTCTTT	CASSPLPNTEAFF	-	TRBV5-1	TRBJ1-1	once
TGTGCCAGCAGTTTACCGGGACTAGCGGGAGGGCCTCACGAGCAGTACTTC	CASSLPGLAGGPHEQYF	TRBD2	TRBV28	TRBJ2-7	-
TGTGCCAGCAGCCTCGACAGATACGAGCAGTACTTC	CASSLDRYEQYF	-	TRBV6-6	TRBJ2-7	-
TGCGCCAGCAGCCACGTACAGGGCTCTGGAAACACCATATATTTT	CASSHVQGSGNTIYF	-	TRBV4-1	TRBJ1-3	-
TGTGCCAGCAGCTTAAGCCATGGTGTGCCTGAGGCTTTCTTT	CASSLSHGVPEAFF	-	TRBV11-2	TRBJ1-1	-
TGCGCCAGCAGCTTGGACAGGGTGGGGGAGACCCAGTACTTC	CASSLDRVGETQYF	-	TRBV5-1	TRBJ2-5	-
TGCGCCAGCAGCCAGGACGGGACGGTTGGCACAGATACGCAGTATTTT	CASSQDGTVGTDTQYF	-	TRBV5-1	TRBJ2-3	-
TGCGCCAGCAGTGAGTCCTGGGAGCTGTTTTTT	CASSESWELFF	-	TRBV10-2	TRBJ2-2	-
TGTGCCAGCAGCCGAAGCACTGTCACCCAGCCCCAGCATTTT	CASSRSTVTQPQHF	-	TRBV6-5	TRBJ1-5	once
TGCAGCGCGGGACAGGGGAATGACATTCAGTACTTC	CSAGQGNDIQYF	TRBD1	TRBV29-1	TRBJ2-4	-